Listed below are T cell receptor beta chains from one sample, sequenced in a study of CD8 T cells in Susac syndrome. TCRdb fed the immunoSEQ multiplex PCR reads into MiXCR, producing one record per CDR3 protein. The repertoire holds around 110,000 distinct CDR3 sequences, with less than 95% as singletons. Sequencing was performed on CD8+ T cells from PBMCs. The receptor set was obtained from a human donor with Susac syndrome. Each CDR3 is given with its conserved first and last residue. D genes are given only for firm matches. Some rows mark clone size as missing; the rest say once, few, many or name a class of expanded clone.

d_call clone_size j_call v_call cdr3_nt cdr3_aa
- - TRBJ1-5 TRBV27 TGTGCCAGCAGGCCGGGGGGTTTTCAGCCCCAGCATTTT CASRPGGFQPQHF
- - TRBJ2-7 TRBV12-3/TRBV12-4 TGTGCCAGCAGTCGCCTGGACCGCGAGCAGTACTTC CASSRLDREQYF
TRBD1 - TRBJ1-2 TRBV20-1 TGCAGTGCAAAGACAGGGTTACACACCTTC CSAKTGLHTF
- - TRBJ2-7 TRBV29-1 TGCAGCGTTGCCGGGGAGCGGCGCGAGCAGTACTTC CSVAGERREQYF
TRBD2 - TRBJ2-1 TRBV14 TGTGCCAGCAGCCAATTCGGGGGGGGCGGGGATGAGCAGTTCTTC CASSQFGGGGDEQFF
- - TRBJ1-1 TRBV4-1 TGCGCCAGCAGCCAAGAGCGGGGGGGGCGGAGGACTGAAGCTTTCTTT CASSQERGGRRTEAFF
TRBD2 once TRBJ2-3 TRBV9 TGTGCCAGCAGCGTAGACCGGGGGGGCCGCACAGATACGCAGTATTTT CASSVDRGGRTDTQYF
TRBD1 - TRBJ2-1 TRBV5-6 TGTGCCAGCACCGAGACAGGGGGATACAATGAGCAGTTCTTC CASTETGGYNEQFF
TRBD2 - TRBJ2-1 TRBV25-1 TGTGCCAGCCATTTGGAGCGGGGGGGGGCGGATGAGCAGTTCTTC CASHLERGGADEQFF
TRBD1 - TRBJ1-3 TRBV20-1 TGCAGTGCTAGAGACCTGACGACAGGGCCCCACACCATATATTTT CSARDLTTGPHTIYF